The 25 T cell receptor beta chains reported below all come from one sample, sequenced in a study of blood T cell repertoires in COVID-19 (TCRdb year 2020). Preparation of the library involved the immunoSEQ multiplex PCR assay. This immuneACCESS table, as held by TCRdb, lists in-frame sequences with V and J called but not all clones. Of the missing ones, under half trace to an unresolved V gene in checked studies; the others have no known cause. The sample table contains around 25,000 clones; only one count was recorded for 89% of them. The ten top clones hold 9.7% of the sample. Sample: peripheral blood. The origin of the receptors is a man in his sixties or seventies with acute or convalescent COVID-19.

The rearrangement joins TRBV7-3 to TRBJ2-1, with 9 bases fitting TRBD2. Germline V gives CDR1 SGHTA, CDR2 FQGTGA. This CDR3 spans 15 amino acids. The trim removed 2 bases at V and 6 bases at J, leaving 5 bases unmatched. CDR3 sequence (DNA): TGTGCCAGCAGCTTACCGGGACTAGCTAGCAATGAGCAGTTCTTC. Amino acid sequence: CASSLPGLASNEQFF.

The genes are TRBV5-1 and TRBJ1-5, with 9 bases fitting TRBD1. The CDR3 consists of 14 residues. V lost 4 bases and J lost 7; bases outside the gene matches: 6. The germline V gene encodes CDR1 SGHRS and CDR2 YFSETQ. The CDR3 here is CASSQGQGSQPQHF. CDR3 DNA sequence: TGCGCCAGCAGCCAGGGACAGGGAAGCCAGCCCCAGCATTTT.

V usage is TRBV6-6 and J usage is TRBJ2-1; TRBD1 matches at 9 bases. Germline trimming cut 6 bases from V and 7 bases from J; bases unmatched to any gene: 7. This CDR3 has 14 residues. CDR1 is MNHNY and CDR2 is SVGAGI in the germline V gene (reference sequence). The chain's CDR3 is CASRGQGIVNEQFF. The CDR3 DNA is TGTGCCAGCAGGGGACAGGGCATTGTAAATGAGCAGTTCTTC.

This clone appeared a few times. V usage is TRBV19 and J usage is TRBJ2-2; the D is unclear. V lost 5 bases, J lost 7 bases, and 14 bases lay in between. From germline, CDR1 is LNHDA and CDR2 SQIVND (reference sequence). CDR3 size: 14 residues. The CDR3 DNA sequence: TGTGCCAGTAGTCAAGGTCGGGTCAACGGGGAGCTGTTTTTT. This gives the protein CASSQGRVNGELFF.

This chain uses TRBV15 with TRBJ1-1, with 7 bases identical to TRBD1. J was trimmed by 3 bases and V by 3 bases; bases with no gene match: 7. Germline CDR1 LNHNV, CDR2 YYDKDF (reference sequence). The CDR3 length is 15 residues. CDR3 nucleotide sequence: TGTGCCACCAGCAGCCCCGGCAGGGGGGACACTGAAGCTTTCTTT. This translates into CATSSPGRGDTEAFF.

This clone turned up a few times. The chain carries TRBV28 and TRBJ1-1; 7 bases are a match to TRBD1. The germline gives CDR1 MDHEN, CDR2 SYDVKM. The CDR3 spans 15 residues. The V gene end was trimmed by 3 bases and the J gene end by 2 bases; junction bases not matched to a gene: 6. The CDR3 DNA sequence: TGTGCCAGCAGTTTGCGACGGACAGGAAACACTGAAGCTTTCTTT. It translates to CASSLRRTGNTEAFF.

The gene calls are TRBV28 and TRBJ2-5, with 7 bases fitting TRBD1. Trimming took 3 bases from V and 3 from J; bases not matched to a gene: 10. Germline CDR1 and CDR2: MDHEN and SYDVKM. The length of the CDR3 is 16 residues. As DNA, the CDR3 is TGTGCCAGCAGTTTCCCCCCGACAGGGACGGAAGAGACCCAGTACTTC. Translating gives CASSFPPTGTEETQYF.

The chain couples TRBV6-5 to TRBJ2-1; 8 bases align to TRBD2. CDR1 is MNHEY and CDR2 is SVGAGI in the germline V gene. The V segment lost 6 bases and the J segment 3 bases; nucleotides outside the gene matches: 7. This CDR3 region has 15 residues. CDR3 residues: CASRNAGGGYNEQFF. Written as DNA, the CDR3 is TGTGCCAGCAGAAATGCGGGAGGCGGCTACAATGAGCAGTTCTTC.

The gene calls are TRBV5-4 and TRBJ2-5; TRBD2 agrees at 8 bases. The germline V gene has CDR1 SGHNT and CDR2 YYREEE (reference sequence). J was trimmed by 3 bases and V by 5 bases; bases with no gene match: 21. This CDR3 comprises 19 residues. CDR3 nucleotides: TGTGCCAGCAGGCCGCTAGCGGGTTCCGAGCGAAACGGAAAAGAGACCCAGTACTTC. Its translation: CASRPLAGSERNGKETQYF.

The CDR3, as DNA: TGTGCCAGCAGCGCTGGGACAGGGTACCACGAGCAGTACTTC. This encodes CASSAGTGYHEQYF. The V gene is TRBV9, the J gene TRBJ2-7, with TRBD1 matching 9 bases. Germline V CDR1 and CDR2: SGDLS, YYNGEE. Unmatched junction bases numbered 6, after V lost 3 bases and J lost 5 bases. The CDR3 has 14 residues.

The sample holds one count of this clone. The rearrangement uses TRBV5-1 and TRBJ2-7, with D perhaps matching TRBD1 (6 bases). V dropped 2 bases and J dropped 0 bases, with 9 bases sitting between them. Germline V CDR1 and CDR2: SGHRS, YFSETQ. This CDR3 comprises 14 residues. CDR3 bases: TGCGCCAGCAGCTTAACAGGGATCTCCTACGAGCAGTACTTC. Translation gives CASSLTGISYEQYF.

J is TRBJ2-2 and V is TRBV23-1, with 11 bases identical to TRBD1. TRBV23-1 is noted as an ORF with a role that remains uncertain. The ends lost 2 bases at V and 8 bases at J; junction bases unmatched: 13. The CDR3 runs 18 residues. The CDR3 loop reads CASSQPCGQGALRGELFF. Written as DNA, the CDR3 is TGCGCCAGCAGTCAACCTTGTGGACAGGGGGCGCTTAGGGGGGAGCTGTTTTTT.

The chain has TRBV7-9 and TRBJ2-7; D not resolved. The CDR3 totals 14 residues. Germline loops: CDR1 SEHNR, CDR2 FQNEAQ (reference sequence). With 5 bases removed from V and 5 bases from J, the gap between germline ends came to 16 bases. CDR3: CASSLSNLVNEQYF. In DNA, the CDR3 is TGTGCCAGCAGCCTAAGTAATCTTGTCAACGAGCAGTACTTC.

This rearrangement joins TRBV23-1 to TRBJ1-4; D remains ambiguous. TRBV23-1 is an open reading frame, and its role is uncertain. There are 15 residues in the CDR3. The V end lost 3 bases, the J end lost 6 bases, and 14 bases lay between the germline ends. The CDR3 protein is CASSQARGEYEKLFF. CDR3 bases: TGCGCCAGCAGTCAGGCGCGGGGAGAGTATGAAAAACTGTTTTTT.

The chain employs TRBV3-1 (or the pseudogene TRBV3-2) and TRBJ1-3, with D maybe TRBD1 (5 bases). The CDR3 sequence is 15 residues long. Germline CDR1 LGHDT, CDR2 YNNKEL (reference sequence). V was shortened by 1 base and J by 3 bases, with 10 bases between the two germline ends. CDR3 sequence: CASSQGWQGGNTIYF. As DNA, the CDR3 is TGTGCCAGCAGCCAAGGTTGGCAGGGTGGAAACACCATATATTTT.

The genes are TRBV10-1 and TRBJ1-1; tentative D call: TRBD1 (5 bases). Germline-derived CDR1 and CDR2 are WNHNN and SYGVQD (reference sequence). The CDR3 totals 13 residues. V lost 4 bases to trimming and J lost 6 bases, with 12 bases between them. CDR3 nucleotides: TGCGCCAGCAGTGGGAACCAAGGGGCTGAAGCTTTCTTT. Translated: CASSGNQGAEAFF.

V gene TRBV19 combines with J gene TRBJ1-4, with D unclear. Germline values: CDR1 LNHDA, CDR2 SQIVND (reference sequence). Trimming removed 3 bases at V and 6 bases at J, with 14 bases between. The CDR3 runs to 15 residues. CDR3 bases: TGTGCCAGTAGTATGCCCCGGGGTGGTGATGAAAAACTGTTTTTT. It encodes CASSMPRGGDEKLFF.

The V call is TRBV6-5, the J call TRBJ1-2; D gene unclear. Trimming cost V 2 bases and J 3 bases, with 7 bases left between them. The germline V gene has CDR1 MNHEY and CDR2 SVGAGI. The CDR3 contains 13 residues. Written as DNA, the CDR3 is TGTGCCAGCAGTTACACAGCCTACTATGGCTACACCTTC. Protein product: CASSYTAYYGYTF.

This chain joins TRBV27 and TRBJ2-6; D gene unclear. This CDR3 has 15 amino acids. Germline V gene data show CDR1 as MNHEY and CDR2 as SMNVEV (reference sequence). The V and J ends lost 3 bases and 4 bases respectively, with 10 bases between them. CDR3 DNA sequence: TGTGCCAGCAGTTTGTTCGGTGCCGGGGCCAACGTCCTGACTTTC. It specifies CASSLFGAGANVLTF. The whole variable domain, remainder taken from reference TRBV27 and TRBJ2-6, is EAQVTQNPRYLITVTGKKLTVTCSQNMNHEYMSWYRQDPGLGLRQIYYSMNVEVTDKGDVPEGYKVSRKEKRNFPLILESPSPNQTSLYFCASSLFGAGANVLTFGAGSRLTVL.

The chain recombines TRBV18 with TRBJ2-1, with D perhaps TRBD2 (6 bases). Germline V gene lookup returns CDR1 KGHSH and CDR2 LQKENI. The CDR3 is 14 residues long. Trimming pared 6 bases from V and 4 bases from J, leaving 13 bases between. Here the CDR3 reads CASSERGTYNEQFF. The CDR3 DNA reads as TGTGCCAGCTCGGAACGGGGGACTTACAATGAGCAGTTCTTC.

The rearrangement joins TRBV6-4 to TRBJ2-1; 11 bases fit TRBD2. The germline V gene has CDR1 MRHNA and CDR2 SNTAGT. V trimming: 4 bases; J trimming: 6 bases; junction bases outside the gene matches: 5. The CDR3 is 15 amino acids. The CDR3: CASSVVAGGVNEQFF. In DNA, the CDR3 is TGTGCCAGCAGTGTAGTAGCGGGAGGGGTCAATGAGCAGTTCTTC.

This chain uses TRBV3-1 (or the pseudogene TRBV3-2) with TRBJ2-5, with D maybe TRBD2 (6 bases). The CDR3 length is 14 residues. Per the germline V gene, CDR1 is LGHDT and CDR2 is YNNKEL (reference sequence). Between the trimmed V and J ends, which lost 6 bases and 5 bases, there was a span of 16 bases. CDR3 coding DNA: TGTGCCAGCAGAGTCGGGGGTAGCGGCGAGACCCAGTACTTC. This gives the protein CASRVGGSGETQYF.

The V gene is TRBV7-2, the J gene TRBJ1-5; no clear D. The CDR3 is made up of 14 amino acids. V was clipped by 3 bases and J by 4 bases, with 10 bases between them. Germline V gives CDR1 SGHTA, CDR2 FQGNSA. CDR3 in DNA: TGTGCCAGCAGCTTCGATCGGGGAAATCAGCCCCAGCATTTT. Protein product: CASSFDRGNQPQHF.

The CDR3 DNA is TGTGCCACCAGTGGCTTAGGGGGGGCCGGGGAGCTGTTTTTT. It codes for CATSGLGGAGELFF. This sequence joins TRBV24-1 and TRBJ2-2; tentatively, D is TRBD2 (7 bases). The CDR3 sequence is 14 residues long. The germline V gene encodes CDR1 KGHDR and CDR2 SFDVKD. V shed 5 bases and J shed 6 bases, with 12 bases lying between them.

The chain joins TRBV30 to TRBJ1-4; 10 nucleotides line up with TRBD1. CDR3 length: 15 amino acids. The germline gives CDR1 GTSNPN, CDR2 SVGIG (reference sequence). J gave up 6 bases and V 2 bases, and 6 bases lay outside the gene matches. The CDR3 is CAWSLLGTGDEKLFF. The CDR3 DNA sequence: TGTGCCTGGAGTCTCCTAGGGACAGGGGATGAAAAACTGTTTTTT.